The clone carrying this T cell receptor beta chain was recorded only once. Total RNA, at least 5.5 micrograms per sample, came from PBMCs. This sample stems from a study of blood T cells in healthy people across ages. The use of a sample-barcoded 5' primer and a J-beta primer mix characterized a second PCR of 7 to 11 cycles. TCRdb re-analysed the 5' RACE reads in MiXCR, keeping a single row per CDR3 protein. The sample includes roughly 800,000 distinct CDR3 sequences, roughly 64% of them seen just once. The CDR3 runs 14 residues. The V gene's germline CDR1 is DFQATT and CDR2 SNEGSKA (reference sequence). V lost 2 bases, J lost 4 bases, and 12 bases lay in between.

Sample: blood. The chain carries TRBV20-1 and TRBJ2-1, with D possibly TRBD2 on 6 matching bases. The receptor was derived from a man aged 25 to 40 in good health. The CDR3 nucleotides are TGCAGTGCTAGATGGGACGGGGGATACAATGAGCAGTTCTTC. Protein product: CSARWDGGYNEQFF.